This T cell receptor (beta chain) was captured by sequencing in a study of early T cells in non-severe SARS-CoV-2 infection. In its sample, this clonotype was seen a few times. Trimming cost V 6 bases and J 8 bases, with 16 bases left between them. CDR3 size: 13 residues. Individually, cDNA molecules had unique molecular identifiers attached to them. TCRdb reprocessed the 5' RACE reads with MiXCR, giving one entry per CDR3 protein. Altogether about 40,000 distinct CDR3 sequences are present, less than 30% being singletons, with the ten largest covering 4.6%. This receptor was taken from an adult who was a healthcare worker with PCR-confirmed SARS-CoV-2 infection or an uninfected control (not recorded which). The genes are TRBV12-3 or TRBV12-4 and TRBJ1-2; perhaps TRBD1 as D (6 bases). The sequenced sample was whole blood, obtained at baseline. The CDR3 reads CASSLGGARGYTF. CDR3 nucleotides: TGTGCCAGCAGCCTAGGGGGAGCGAGGGGCTACACCTTC.